The 5 T cell receptor beta chains below come from one sample, sequenced in a study of T-cell reconstitution after alpha-beta-depleted transplantation in children. The library targeted TCRbeta and was prepared with unique molecular identifiers. TCRdb called the PCR reads again in MiXCR, with one record for every CDR3 protein. Of about 110,000 distinct CDR3 sequences listed, 10% are singletons. Sequencing used PBMCs from the stem cell graft donor, obtained from the stem cell graft. The receptors were sampled from a human donor who donated a stem cell graft to a child with acute lymphoblastic leukemia.

This clonotype was observed many times. The gene calls are TRBV4-1 and TRBJ1-5; unclear D gene. The CDR3 loop spans 13 amino acids. Deletions cut 4 bases from V and 1 base from J, with 5 bases between. The V gene's germline CDR1 is MGHRA and CDR2 YSYEKL. Written as DNA, the CDR3 is TGCGCCAGCAGCCTGGTAAGCAATCAGCCCCAGCATTTT. Encoded protein: CASSLVSNQPQHF.

This clonotype was counted many times. The V and J genes are TRBV12-3 or TRBV12-4 and TRBJ1-4; tentatively, D is TRBD1 (6 bases). The CDR3 covers 15 residues. Trimming stripped 1 base from V and 4 bases from J, with 10 bases between. CDR3 protein: CASSLGGRLNEKLFF. CDR3 DNA sequence: TGTGCCAGCAGTTTAGGGGGGCGGCTTAATGAAAAACTGTTTTTT.

The chain carries TRBV7-9 and TRBJ1-2, with a possible D match to TRBD1 (6 bases). Trimming pared 0 bases from V and 6 bases from J, leaving 14 bases between. Germline CDR1 SEHNR, CDR2 FQNEAQ (reference sequence). The CDR3 consists of 15 residues. The CDR3 loop is CASSLARRGGDGYTF. The CDR3 nucleotides read TGTGCCAGCAGCTTAGCGCGCAGGGGTGGTGATGGCTACACCTTC.

This clonotype was seen repeatedly, ten times or more. The chain uses TRBV7-6 and TRBJ1-3; D gene ambiguous. V was shortened by 6 bases and J by 2 bases, with 17 bases between the two germline ends. Germline V gives CDR1 SGHVS, CDR2 FNYEAQ. The CDR3 spans 16 residues. The CDR3 protein is CASSQGSGFTGNTIYF. In nucleotides, the CDR3 is TGTGCCAGCAGTCAAGGTTCAGGTTTTACTGGAAACACCATATATTTT.

This clonotype has a count of ten or more. V usage is TRBV15 and J usage is TRBJ2-7; possibly TRBD2 for D (6 bases). Trimming stripped 5 bases from V and 2 bases from J, with 19 bases between. The length of the CDR3 is 16 residues. Germline assignment: CDR1 LNHNV and CDR2 YYDKDF (reference sequence). CDR3 residues: CATSSLSPGGAYEQYF. The CDR3 DNA reads as TGTGCCACCAGCTCCCTTAGCCCCGGGGGTGCCTACGAGCAGTACTTC.